These 31 T cell receptor beta chains originate from one sample sequenced in a study of CD8+CD57+ T cells in acquired aplastic anemia. Patients sequenced had flow cytometry evidence of CD8+CD57+ cell expansion. Investigators profiled TCR beta VDJ and CDR3 from genomic DNA template. TCRdb called the reads again in MiXCR, with one record for every CDR3 protein. This sample has about 290,000 distinct CDR3 sequences, with roughly 59% found just once. The sequenced sample consisted of sorted CD4+, CD8+, or CD8+CD57+ T cells (not recorded which) from PBMCs. These receptors were collected from a human donor with aplastic anemia.

The chain employs TRBV29-1 and TRBJ1-5; 7 nucleotides match TRBD1. The V and J ends lost 4 bases and 4 bases, in that order; junction bases with no gene match: 1. Germline V gives CDR1 SQVTM, CDR2 ANQGSEA. The CDR3 spans 12 residues. The DNA of the CDR3 is TGCAGCGTTGCGGACAGGAATCAGCCCCAGCATTTT. Its protein product is CSVADRNQPQHF.

The rearrangement uses TRBV5-1 and TRBJ2-5; 8 bases map to TRBD1. The CDR3 extends over 14 amino acids. The J segment lost 3 bases and the V segment lost 5 bases, leaving 6 bases of the junction unmatched. Germline V lookup: CDR1 SGHRS, CDR2 YFSETQ. The CDR3 DNA follows: TGCGCCAGCAGTTTCGGACAGGGAGAAGAGACCCAGTACTTC. It specifies CASSFGQGEETQYF.

The chain has TRBV25-1 and TRBJ1-2; TRBD1 agrees at 7 bases. Per the germline V gene, CDR1 is MGHDK and CDR2 is SYGVNS. V lost 4 bases to trimming and J lost 6 bases; unmatched junction nucleotides: 8. This CDR3 is 14 amino acids long. The CDR3 nucleotides read TGTGCCAGCAGTGCCGCATTTCAGGGGGATGGCTACACCTTC. It encodes CASSAAFQGDGYTF.

J is TRBJ2-3 and V is TRBV2; weak D call: TRBD1 (5 bases). Deletions cut 4 bases from V and 1 base from J, with 9 bases between. From germline, CDR1 is SNHLY and CDR2 FYNNEI. There are 14 residues in the CDR3. The CDR3 protein is CASSVGARTDTQYF. CDR3 in DNA: TGTGCCAGCAGTGTAGGGGCCCGCACAGATACGCAGTATTTT. Filled out from reference TRBV2 and TRBJ2-3, the complete variable domain reads EPEVTQTPSHQVTQMGQEVILRCVPISNHLYFYWYRQILGQKVEFLVSFYNNEISEKSEIFDDQFSVERPDGSNFTLKIRSTKLEDSAMYFCASSVGARTDTQYFGPGTRLTVL.

This clonotype was recorded at least ten times. V and J are TRBV11-3 and TRBJ2-7, with TRBD2 matching over 11 bases. Germline V gives CDR1 SGHNT, CDR2 YENEEA. The trim removed 5 bases at V and 4 bases at J, leaving 7 bases unmatched. This CDR3 has 15 amino acids. CDR3 in DNA: TGTGCCAGCAGCCTTACTAGCGGGGGTGAATACGAGCAGTACTTC. Translating gives CASSLTSGGEYEQYF.

This chain joins TRBV9 and TRBJ1-1; D uncertain. CDR1 and CDR2 (germline): SGDLS, YYNGEE. The CDR3 length is 11 residues. The ends were cut back, 4 bases at V and 8 bases at J, with 9 bases in the middle. The DNA of the CDR3 is TGTGCCAGCAGCCCCCAGATAGAAGCTTTCTTT. Its protein is CASSPQIEAFF.

The chain is built from TRBV19 and TRBJ1-6; 8 bases are a match to TRBD1. With 7 bases clipped from V and 4 bases from J, the junction kept 6 bases outside the gene matches. CDR3 length equals 15 residues. Germline assignment: CDR1 LNHDA and CDR2 SQIVND (reference sequence). The DNA of the CDR3 is TGTGCCAGTACCTTGGACAGGGCGTATAATTCACCCCTCCACTTT. Protein: CASTLDRAYNSPLHF.

In regard to this clonotype: One end of the junction varies from germline; a read error may be responsible. This sequence joins TRBV20-1 and TRBJ1-4, with TRBD1 matching over 8 bases. The CDR3 has 13 amino acids. Germline V gene sequence: CDR1 DFQATT, CDR2 SNEGSKA (reference sequence). DNA of the CDR3: TGCAGTGCTGATGGACAGGGTAATGGAAAACTGTTTTTT. This codes for CSADGQGNGKLFF.

The chain couples TRBV2 to TRBJ1-1, with D possibly TRBD1 on 5 matching bases. The CDR3 is 13 amino acids. The V and J ends lost 4 bases and 1 base respectively, with 7 bases between them. Germline assignment: CDR1 SNHLY and CDR2 FYNNEI. The CDR3 region is CASSGDWNTEAFF. The CDR3 region has the DNA TGTGCCAGCAGTGGGGACTGGAACACTGAAGCTTTCTTT.

This clonotype was counted at least ten times. The J gene is TRBJ1-6, the V gene TRBV6-1, with 7 bases aligning to TRBD1. Germline values: CDR1 MNHNS, CDR2 SASEGT. There are 15 residues in the CDR3. V lost 0 bases, J lost 9 bases, and 5 bases stayed unmatched. The CDR3 DNA reads TGTGCCAGCAGTGAAGCGGACAGGTTGCCTTCACCCCTCCACTTT. Translating it yields CASSEADRLPSPLHF.

This clonotype was counted at least ten times. The chain uses TRBV5-1 and TRBJ2-1; the match to TRBD2 covers 8 bases. Trimming removed 1 base from V and 6 bases from J; junction bases left unmatched: 6. Germline CDR1 SGHRS, CDR2 YFSETQ. This CDR3 spans 15 amino acids. The CDR3 region is CASSLSGGKTNEQFF. Written as DNA, the CDR3 is TGCGCCAGCAGCTTGTCGGGGGGGAAAACCAATGAGCAGTTCTTC.

The chain combines TRBV2 with TRBJ1-2; D gene unclear. V lost 7 bases and J 6 bases, leaving 15 bases between the germline ends. The CDR3 loop spans 13 amino acids. The germline V gene has CDR1 SNHLY and CDR2 FYNNEI. CDR3: CASTYWTVDGYTF. DNA for the CDR3: TGTGCCAGCACCTACTGGACGGTCGATGGCTACACCTTC.

The chain recombines TRBV7-2 with TRBJ2-1; a weak D match, TRBD1 (5 bases). The V gene's germline CDR1 is SGHTA and CDR2 FQGNSA. The CDR3 is 15 amino acids. V was cut by 1 base and J by 5 bases, with 12 bases left in between. CDR3 residues: CASSLEPGLNNEQFF. CDR3 DNA sequence: TGTGCCAGCAGCTTAGAACCAGGGCTAAACAATGAGCAGTTCTTC.

This clonotype was seen more than once but under ten times. The chain links TRBV7-3 to TRBJ1-2, with D hard to call. V was cut by 5 bases and J by 5 bases, with 12 bases left in between. The CDR3 contains 13 residues. The germline V gene has CDR1 SGHTA and CDR2 FQGTGA. In DNA form, the CDR3 reads TGTGCCAGCAGCCACCCAACAGTTTATGGCTACACCTTC. This translates into CASSHPTVYGYTF.

A word on this clonotype: An end of the junction differs from the germline gene, which may be a read error. The chain couples TRBV18 to TRBJ2-2, with D perhaps TRBD1 or TRBD2 (5 bases each). The CDR3 is made up of 15 amino acids. Germline CDR1 reads KGHSH; CDR2 reads LQKENI. The CDR3 loop reads CANSPPGRNTGELFF. CDR3 coding DNA: TGTGCCAACTCACCTCCGGGACGGAACACCGGGGAGCTGTTTTTT.

The gene calls are TRBV6-2 or TRBV6-3 and TRBJ2-7, with TRBD2 matching over 7 bases. The germline gives CDR1 MNHEY, CDR2 SVGEGT. The CDR3 is 14 residues long. V lost 2 bases, J lost 2 bases, and 3 bases stayed unmatched. DNA of the CDR3: TGTGCCAGCAGTTACGGGGGAGGGCCCTACGAGCAGTACTTC. This codes for CASSYGGGPYEQYF.

The chain couples TRBV19 to TRBJ2-1; TRBD2 aligns across 8 bases. CDR1 and CDR2 (germline): LNHDA, SQIVND (reference sequence). V lost 4 bases and J lost 10; bases outside the gene matches: 12. The CDR3 covers 15 residues. Written as DNA, the CDR3 is TGTGCCAGTAGTACCCCTCCAGCGGGAGAGGGAGAGCAGTTCTTC. It yields the protein CASSTPPAGEGEQFF.

The table lists this clonotype with a count of one. The chain links TRBV7-3 to TRBJ1-2, with 8 bases matching TRBD1. The germline CDR1 and CDR2 sequences are SGHTA and FQGTGA. V was pared by 2 bases and J by 8 bases, with 7 bases of the junction left unmatched. The length of the CDR3 is 14 residues. CDR3 nucleotide sequence: TGTGCCAGCAGCTTAGACCAGGGGGCGCGCGGCTACACCTTC. Encoded protein: CASSLDQGARGYTF.

The chain joins TRBV10-3 to TRBJ2-3, with TRBD2 identical over 9 bases. The germline V gene encodes CDR1 ENHRY and CDR2 SYGVKD. V shed 3 bases and J 2 bases; nucleotides not matched to a gene: 6. This CDR3 region has 16 residues. The CDR3 loop is CAISETGTSNTDTQYF. The CDR3 region has the DNA TGTGCCATCAGTGAAACCGGGACTAGCAACACAGATACGCAGTATTTT.

V is TRBV5-1 and J is TRBJ1-1; a weak D match, TRBD1 (5 bases). Germline CDR1 SGHRS, CDR2 YFSETQ. The CDR3 covers 14 residues. V dropped 0 bases and J dropped 4 bases, with 10 bases sitting between them. In nucleotides, the CDR3 is TGCGCCAGCAGCTTGGTTGGGACGAGCACTGAAGCTTTCTTT. Protein sequence: CASSLVGTSTEAFF.

V is TRBV5-6 and J is TRBJ1-1, with TRBD1 matching over 8 bases. This CDR3 is 15 amino acids long. V lost 3 bases to trimming and J lost 6 bases; unmatched junction nucleotides: 10. Germline assignment: CDR1 SGHDT and CDR2 YYEEEE. CDR3 protein: CASSYRDRSDPEAFF. The CDR3 DNA reads TGTGCCAGCAGCTACAGGGACAGGAGTGATCCTGAAGCTTTCTTT. The entire variable domain, with the rest obtained from reference TRBV5-6 and TRBJ1-1, is as follows: DAGVTQSPTHLIKTRGQQVTLRCSPKSGHDTVSWYQQALGQGPQFIFQYYEEEERQRGNFPDRFSGHQFPNYSSELNVNALLLGDSALYLCASSYRDRSDPEAFFGQGTRLTVV.

In its sample, this clonotype was seen a few times. This sequence joins TRBV5-6 and TRBJ2-3, with no clear D. V was shortened by 0 bases and J by 3 bases, with 8 bases between the two germline ends. This CDR3 region has 14 residues. Germline values: CDR1 SGHDT, CDR2 YYEEEE. The CDR3 region has the DNA TGTGCCAGCAGCTTGGACTTGAGGACAGATACGCAGTATTTT. Protein sequence: CASSLDLRTDTQYF.

J is TRBJ2-1 and V is TRBV2, with D possibly TRBD2 on 5 matching bases. Germline CDR1 reads SNHLY; CDR2 reads FYNNEI. The CDR3 runs to 12 residues. CDR3 amino acids: CTVRGAYNEQFF. The CDR3 bases are TGTACGGTACGGGGAGCTTACAATGAGCAGTTCTTC.

This clonotype was picked up many times. The CDR3 reads CASSKTSEYNEQFF. In DNA, the CDR3 is TGTGCCAGCAGCAAGACTAGCGAGTACAATGAGCAGTTCTTC. The chain joins TRBV7-9 to TRBJ2-1; 8 positions agree with TRBD2. The J segment lost 4 bases and the V segment lost 5 bases, leaving 4 bases of the junction unmatched. CDR1 and CDR2 from the germline V gene are SEHNR and FQNEAQ (reference sequence). This CDR3 spans 14 amino acids.

As concerns this clonotype: The junction shows a germline mismatch at one end, possibly a read error. Written as DNA, the CDR3 is TGCGCCAGCAGCCAGCAGTCCACTAGCGGGTTTGGGGAGACCCAGTACTTC. It translates to CASSQQSTSGFGETQYF. The chain combines TRBV7-8 with TRBJ2-5; 9 nucleotides line up with TRBD2. The CDR3 consists of 17 residues. Germline V gene sequence: CDR1 SGHVS, CDR2 FQNEAQ.

The chain couples TRBV19 to TRBJ2-3; TRBD1 is a possible D gene (5 bases). The V and J ends lost 7 bases and 4 bases respectively, with 18 bases between them. CDR3 length equals 15 residues. Germline-derived CDR1 and CDR2 are LNHDA and SQIVND (reference sequence). The CDR3 DNA reads TGTGCCAGTATCGACACGCAGGGTCCTCCAGATACGCAGTATTTT. It is translated as CASIDTQGPPDTQYF.

A remark on this clonotype: At one end, the junction sequence differs from germline, possibly due to a read error. The chain uses TRBV7-9 and TRBJ1-6; tentatively, D is TRBD1 (5 bases). This CDR3 spans 16 amino acids. The germline V gene encodes CDR1 SEHNR and CDR2 FQNEAQ (reference sequence). The CDR3 sequence is CASSWTSGGIPSSLHF. The CDR3 DNA reads as TGTGCCAGCAGCTGGACTAGCGGGGGGATCCCTTCATCCCTCCACTTT.

The rearrangement links TRBV5-1 to TRBJ2-3; D tentatively fits TRBD1 or TRBD2 (5 bases each). V was clipped by 0 bases and J by 1 base, with 15 bases between them. The CDR3 loop spans 17 amino acids. The germline gives CDR1 SGHRS, CDR2 YFSETQ. This chain's CDR3 is CASSLGAGAAGTDTQYF. The CDR3 DNA reads as TGCGCCAGCAGCTTGGGGGCCGGGGCGGCGGGCACAGATACGCAGTATTTT.

Concerning this clonotype itself: A much more abundant neighbour one base away suggests this may be a read error. DNA of the CDR3: TGTGCCAGCAGCGTAGCGGGGGGGTCTATTGAGACCCAGTACTTC. Translated: CASSVAGGSIETQYF. The rearrangement joins TRBV9 to TRBJ2-5, with 8 bases fitting TRBD2. Germline V gives CDR1 SGDLS, CDR2 YYNGEE. The CDR3 is made up of 15 amino acids. V dropped 0 bases and J dropped 5; count of bases not matched to a gene: 6.

This chain links TRBV12-3 or TRBV12-4 with TRBJ2-7, with D perhaps matching TRBD2 (5 bases). There are 14 residues in the CDR3. Trimming left V 5 bases short and J 7 bases short, with 18 bases between. CDR3 protein: CASSPRTHRGEQYF. Written as DNA, the CDR3 is TGTGCCAGCAGTCCCCGGACCCACAGAGGGGAGCAGTACTTC.

This clonotype was counted at least ten times. The rearrangement joins TRBV11-3 to TRBJ2-5; 7 bases line up with TRBD1. The V gene's germline CDR1 is SGHNT and CDR2 YENEEA. This CDR3 contains 15 residues. V was clipped by 6 bases and J by 9 bases; unmatched bases: 16. CDR3 residues: CASRYRGRLDIAQYF. Written as DNA, the CDR3 is TGTGCCAGCAGGTACAGGGGAAGACTGGATATAGCCCAGTACTTC.